This T cell receptor (beta chain) was recorded in a study of shared clonotypes between healthy human individuals. The donors were all Caucasian adults (living in Nashville, Tennessee). Using immunoSEQ multiplex PCR, the repertoire was profiled, and TCRdb retains in-frame clones only, with some absent. The profile shows 1.4 million to 1.5 million clones, 95% to 97% of them singletons. Input material: naive CD4+ T cells sorted from blood. As to subset: CD45RA+ positively selected. The sequence came from a young man in good health.

The CDR3 spells CASSVDTGGYNEQFF. The CDR3 DNA is TGTGCCAGCAGCGTAGATACAGGGGGTTACAATGAGCAGTTCTTC. The genes are TRBV9 and TRBJ2-1, with TRBD1 matching 8 bases. The CDR3 is 15 amino acids. V lost 0 bases, J lost 4 bases, and 3 bases stayed unmatched. The germline gives CDR1 SGDLS, CDR2 YYNGEE. Looking up the rest from reference TRBV9 and TRBJ2-1 gives the full variable domain: DSGVTQTPKHLITATGQRVTLRCSPRSGDLSVYWYQQSLDQGLQFLIQYYNGEERAKGNILERFSAQQFPDLHSELNLSSLELGDSALYFCASSVDTGGYNEQFFGPGTRLTVL.